The 5 T cell receptor beta chains presented below share a single source sample, sequenced in a study of CD8+CD57+ T cells in acquired aplastic anemia. Profiles of TCR beta VDJ and CDR3 were generated from a genomic DNA template. TCRdb called the reads again in MiXCR, with one record for every CDR3 protein. Of about 180,000 distinct CDR3 sequences listed, around half are singletons. It was patients with CD8+CD57+ cell expansion by flow cytometry who were chosen for sequencing. Sequenced: sorted CD4+, CD8+, or CD8+CD57+ T cells (not recorded which) from PBMCs. The receptors stem from a human donor with aplastic anemia.

The rearrangement links TRBV6-6 to TRBJ2-7; D unclear. V shed 0 bases and J shed 4 bases, with 7 bases lying between them. The CDR3 totals 13 residues. Germline V gene sequence: CDR1 MNHNY, CDR2 SVGAGI (reference sequence). CDR3 amino acids: CASSYSIPYEQYF. The CDR3 nucleotides read TGTGCCAGCAGTTACTCGATCCCTTACGAGCAGTACTTC.

V is TRBV19 and J is TRBJ2-7; D may match TRBD1 or TRBD2 (5 bases each). The CDR3 contains 12 residues. Trimming stripped 5 bases from V and 3 bases from J, with 8 bases between. Germline V gives CDR1 LNHDA, CDR2 SQIVND (reference sequence). The CDR3: CASSEGIYEQYF. The CDR3, as DNA: TGTGCCAGTAGTGAGGGGATCTACGAGCAGTACTTC. The variable domain in full, with the rest retrieved from reference TRBV19 and TRBJ2-7, is DGGITQSPKYLFRKEGQNVTLSCEQNLNHDAMYWYRQDPGQGLRLIYYSQIVNDFQKGDIAEGYSVSREKKESFPLTVTSAQKNPTAFYLCASSEGIYEQYFGPGTRLTVT.

This clonotype was seen at least ten times. The V and J genes are TRBV7-2 and TRBJ2-7, with 10 positions matching TRBD2. CDR1 SGHTA and CDR2 FQGNSA come from the germline V gene. This CDR3 has 14 amino acids. V lost 2 bases to trimming and J lost 3 bases; unmatched junction nucleotides: 1. The CDR3: CASSLRTSGYEQYF. In DNA form, the CDR3 reads TGTGCCAGCAGCTTACGGACTAGCGGCTACGAGCAGTACTTC.

This chain connects TRBV27 to TRBJ2-2; 8 bases are shared with TRBD1. Germline CDR1 MNHEY, CDR2 SMNVEV (reference sequence). The junction had 10 bases not matched to a gene; V was cut back by 5 bases and J by 8 bases. The length of the CDR3 is 15 residues. CDR3: CASSQGQGFSGELFF. Here the CDR3 DNA reads TGTGCCAGCAGTCAAGGACAGGGCTTTTCGGGGGAGCTGTTTTTT.

The chain has TRBV10-3 and TRBJ2-2; 8 positions match TRBD1. CDR3 length equals 14 residues. The V and J ends lost 6 bases and 4 bases, in that order; junction bases with no gene match: 4. Germline V lookup: CDR1 ENHRY, CDR2 SYGVKD. The CDR3 DNA reads as TGTGCCATCAGCCCGGGACAGGTCACCGGGGAGCTGTTTTTT. Amino acid sequence: CAISPGQVTGELFF.